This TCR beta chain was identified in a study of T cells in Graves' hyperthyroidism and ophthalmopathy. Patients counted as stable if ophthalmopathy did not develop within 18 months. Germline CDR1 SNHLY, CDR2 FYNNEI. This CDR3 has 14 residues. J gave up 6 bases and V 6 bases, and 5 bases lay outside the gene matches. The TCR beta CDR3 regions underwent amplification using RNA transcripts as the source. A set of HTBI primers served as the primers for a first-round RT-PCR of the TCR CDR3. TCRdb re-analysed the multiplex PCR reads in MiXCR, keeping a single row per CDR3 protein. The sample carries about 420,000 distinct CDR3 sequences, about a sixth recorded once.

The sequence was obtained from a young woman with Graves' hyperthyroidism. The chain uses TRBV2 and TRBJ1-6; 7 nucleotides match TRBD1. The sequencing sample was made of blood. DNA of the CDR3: TGTGCCAGCAGGCCGGGACAGCCTAATTCACCCCTCCACTTT. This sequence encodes CASRPGQPNSPLHF.